This is a list of T cell receptor beta chains from one sample in a study of T cell responses to AZD1222 COVID-19 vaccine. The table came from immunoSEQ multiplex PCR; TCRdb's copy has only in-frame clones and leaves some out. The sample yields approximately 170,000 clones, 75% to 95% seen once. Sequences were derived from peripheral blood, sampled on day 0 of AZD1222 vaccination. The receptors here all came from an adult in good health. CDR3s include the opening cysteine and the closing phenylalanine or tryptophan. D genes are given only for firm matches. Size is omitted from some rows. Given values are once, few, many or a class for expanded clones.

clone_size: NA; j_call: TRBJ1-1; d_call: NA; v_call: TRBV29-1; cdr3_aa: CSAGLLNTEAFF; cdr3_nt: TGCAGCGCAGGTCTATTGAACACTGAAGCTTTCTTT
clone_size: NA; j_call: TRBJ2-1; d_call: NA; v_call: TRBV18; cdr3_aa: CASSPSAYSYNEQFF; cdr3_nt: TGTGCCAGCTCACCTAGCGCCTACTCCTACAATGAGCAGTTCTTC
clone_size: NA; j_call: TRBJ2-7; d_call: NA; v_call: TRBV18; cdr3_aa: CASSQGNYEQYF; cdr3_nt: TGTGCCAGCTCACAGGGAAACTACGAGCAGTACTTC
clone_size: NA; j_call: TRBJ2-5; d_call: NA; v_call: TRBV7-2; cdr3_aa: CASSLRAQETQYF; cdr3_nt: TGTGCCAGCAGCTTACGTGCCCAAGAGACCCAGTACTTC
clone_size: NA; j_call: TRBJ1-2; d_call: TRBD1; v_call: TRBV6-5; cdr3_aa: CASSYDRGRAKGYTF; cdr3_nt: TGTGCCAGCAGTTACGACAGGGGGCGGGCTAAGGGCTACACCTTC
clone_size: NA; j_call: TRBJ1-3; d_call: NA; v_call: TRBV28; cdr3_aa: CASSFRGAPGNTIYF; cdr3_nt: TGTGCCAGCAGTTTTCGGGGGGCGCCCGGAAACACCATATATTTT
clone_size: NA; j_call: TRBJ1-3; d_call: NA; v_call: TRBV30; cdr3_aa: CAWLNSARGNTIYF; cdr3_nt: TGTGCCTGGTTAAATTCCGCGAGAGGAAACACCATATATTTT
clone_size: few; j_call: TRBJ1-4; d_call: NA; v_call: TRBV24-1; cdr3_aa: CATSDSGRELEKLFF; cdr3_nt: TGTGCCACCAGTGATTCCGGCAGGGAACTCGAAAAACTGTTTTTT
clone_size: NA; j_call: TRBJ2-3; d_call: NA; v_call: TRBV30; cdr3_aa: CAWSVAKPADTQYF; cdr3_nt: TGTGCCTGGAGTGTGGCGAAACCCGCAGATACGCAGTATTTT
clone_size: NA; j_call: TRBJ1-2; d_call: NA; v_call: TRBV4-3; cdr3_aa: CASSHGANYGYTF; cdr3_nt: TGCGCCAGCAGCCACGGTGCTAACTATGGCTACACCTTC
clone_size: few; j_call: TRBJ2-7; d_call: NA; v_call: TRBV6-2/TRBV6-3; cdr3_aa: CARSPRDEQYF; cdr3_nt: TGTGCTAGGAGCCCGAGAGACGAGCAGTACTTC
clone_size: NA; j_call: TRBJ2-3; d_call: TRBD2; v_call: TRBV4-1; cdr3_aa: CASSQDPGLAGGDTQYF; cdr3_nt: TGCGCCAGCAGCCAAGACCCGGGACTAGCGGGAGGAGATACGCAGTATTTT
clone_size: NA; j_call: TRBJ2-2; d_call: NA; v_call: TRBV28; cdr3_aa: CASSPPGLGGGELFF; cdr3_nt: TGTGCCAGCAGTCCCCCAGGGTTGGGTGGCGGGGAGCTGTTTTTT
clone_size: NA; j_call: TRBJ1-2; d_call: TRBD1; v_call: TRBV5-6; cdr3_aa: CASSPGQGLVSGYTF; cdr3_nt: TGTGCCAGCAGCCCCGGACAGGGGCTAGTTAGCGGCTACACCTTC
clone_size: NA; j_call: TRBJ2-7; d_call: TRBD2; v_call: TRBV7-9; cdr3_aa: CASSLREEQYF; cdr3_nt: TGTGCCAGCAGCTTGCGGGAGGAGCAGTACTTC
clone_size: NA; j_call: TRBJ1-1; d_call: NA; v_call: TRBV11-2; cdr3_aa: CASSLYSTEAFF; cdr3_nt: TGTGCCAGCAGCCTCTATAGCACTGAAGCTTTCTTT
clone_size: NA; j_call: TRBJ1-1; d_call: NA; v_call: TRBV2; cdr3_aa: CASMGSSMNTEAFF; cdr3_nt: TGTGCCAGCATGGGCAGCTCGATGAACACTGAAGCTTTCTTT
clone_size: NA; j_call: TRBJ1-2; d_call: TRBD1; v_call: TRBV24-1; cdr3_aa: CATSDSGQANYGYTF; cdr3_nt: TGTGCCACCAGTGACTCGGGACAGGCTAACTATGGCTACACCTTC
clone_size: NA; j_call: TRBJ2-5; d_call: NA; v_call: TRBV6-2/TRBV6-3; cdr3_aa: CASSPGGGAGEETQYF; cdr3_nt: TGTGCCAGCAGCCCTGGGGGCGGGGCAGGGGAGGAGACCCAGTACTTC
clone_size: NA; j_call: TRBJ1-1; d_call: NA; v_call: TRBV3-1/TRBV3-2; cdr3_aa: CASSSPPGHTEAFF; cdr3_nt: TGTGCCAGCTCATCCCCCCCCGGACACACTGAAGCTTTCTTT
clone_size: NA; j_call: TRBJ2-1; d_call: TRBD2; v_call: TRBV3-1/TRBV3-2; cdr3_aa: CASSRTSEANEQFF; cdr3_nt: TGTGCCAGCAGCCGGACTAGCGAAGCCAATGAGCAGTTCTTC
clone_size: few; j_call: TRBJ1-1; d_call: NA; v_call: TRBV5-1; cdr3_aa: CASSLVRRSEAFF; cdr3_nt: TGCGCCAGCAGCTTGGTGCGGAGGTCTGAAGCTTTCTTT
clone_size: NA; j_call: TRBJ1-6; d_call: TRBD1; v_call: TRBV6-5; cdr3_aa: CASSFNRGVNNSPLHF; cdr3_nt: TGTGCCAGCAGTTTTAACAGGGGCGTAAATAATTCACCCCTCCACTTT
clone_size: NA; j_call: TRBJ2-3; d_call: NA; v_call: TRBV29-1; cdr3_aa: CSAKDRSGTDTQYF; cdr3_nt: TGCAGCGCCAAAGACAGGTCAGGCACAGATACGCAGTATTTT
clone_size: NA; j_call: TRBJ2-1; d_call: NA; v_call: TRBV29-1; cdr3_aa: CSAQVTEQFF; cdr3_nt: TGCAGCGCACAGGTCACTGAGCAGTTCTTC
clone_size: NA; j_call: TRBJ1-2; d_call: NA; v_call: TRBV6-5; cdr3_aa: CASSPLGGTYGYTF; cdr3_nt: TGTGCCAGCAGCCCCCTCGGAGGGACCTATGGCTACACCTTC
clone_size: NA; j_call: TRBJ1-1; d_call: TRBD1; v_call: TRBV10-3; cdr3_aa: CAISGTGNTEAFF; cdr3_nt: TGTGCCATCAGTGGGACAGGGAACACTGAAGCTTTCTTT
clone_size: NA; j_call: TRBJ2-5; d_call: NA; v_call: TRBV27; cdr3_aa: CATRAGRETQYF; cdr3_nt: TGTGCCACCCGGGCAGGACGAGAGACCCAGTACTTC
clone_size: NA; j_call: TRBJ2-7; d_call: NA; v_call: TRBV6-1; cdr3_aa: CASSEGGHLSYEQYF; cdr3_nt: TGTGCCAGCAGTGAAGGGGGACACCTCTCCTACGAGCAGTACTTC
clone_size: NA; j_call: TRBJ2-3; d_call: TRBD2; v_call: TRBV7-3; cdr3_aa: CASSLMGLAVTDTQYF; cdr3_nt: TGTGCCAGCAGCTTAATGGGACTAGCGGTCACAGATACGCAGTATTTT